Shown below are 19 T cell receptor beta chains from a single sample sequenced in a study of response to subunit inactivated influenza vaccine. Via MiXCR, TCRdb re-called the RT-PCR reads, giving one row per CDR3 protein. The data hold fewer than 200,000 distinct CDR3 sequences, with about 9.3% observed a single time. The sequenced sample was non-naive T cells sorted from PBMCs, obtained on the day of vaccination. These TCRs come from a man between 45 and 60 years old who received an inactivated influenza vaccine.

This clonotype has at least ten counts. The CDR3 bases are TGTGCCAGCAGTAAATCCTACGAGCAGTACTTC. Protein sequence: CASSKSYEQYF. The chain carries TRBV12-3 or TRBV12-4 and TRBJ2-7; the D is unclear. With 5 bases removed from V and 1 base from J, the gap between germline ends came to 3 bases. The CDR3 extends over 11 amino acids.

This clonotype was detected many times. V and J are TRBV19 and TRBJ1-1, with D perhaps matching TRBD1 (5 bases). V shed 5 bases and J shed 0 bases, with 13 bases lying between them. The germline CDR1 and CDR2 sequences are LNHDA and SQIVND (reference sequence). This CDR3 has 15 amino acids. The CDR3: CASSLPGTVNTEAFF. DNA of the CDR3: TGTGCCAGTAGTCTCCCTGGGACGGTGAACACTGAAGCTTTCTTT.

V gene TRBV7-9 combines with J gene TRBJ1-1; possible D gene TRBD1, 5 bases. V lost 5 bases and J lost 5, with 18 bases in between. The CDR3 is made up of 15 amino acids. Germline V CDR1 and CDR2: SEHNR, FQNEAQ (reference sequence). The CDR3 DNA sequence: TGTGCCAGCAGCCCTACACTTTTCGAGGGGACTGAAGCTTTCTTT. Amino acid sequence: CASSPTLFEGTEAFF.

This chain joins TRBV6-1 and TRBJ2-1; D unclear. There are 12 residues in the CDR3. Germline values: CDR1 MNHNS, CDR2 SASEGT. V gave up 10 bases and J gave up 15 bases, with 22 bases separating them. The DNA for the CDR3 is TGTGCCACCAACGGTCCGACCATCTGGGGGTTCTTC. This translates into CATNGPTIWGFF.

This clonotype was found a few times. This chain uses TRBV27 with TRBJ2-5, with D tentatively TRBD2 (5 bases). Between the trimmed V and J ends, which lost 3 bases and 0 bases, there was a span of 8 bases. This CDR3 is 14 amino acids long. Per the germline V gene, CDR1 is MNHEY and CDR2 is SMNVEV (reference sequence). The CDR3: CASSFAGYQETQYF. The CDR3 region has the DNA TGTGCCAGCAGTTTCGCGGGTTACCAAGAGACCCAGTACTTC.

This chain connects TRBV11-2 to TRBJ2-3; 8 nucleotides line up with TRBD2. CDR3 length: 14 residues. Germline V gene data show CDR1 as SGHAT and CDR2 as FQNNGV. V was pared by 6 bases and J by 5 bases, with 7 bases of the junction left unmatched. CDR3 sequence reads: CASRDAGGGDTQYF. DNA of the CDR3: TGTGCCAGCAGGGACGCGGGGGGCGGAGATACGCAGTATTTT.

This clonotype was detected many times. The CDR3 loop reads CATQQLNTEAFF. The DNA for the CDR3 is TGTGCCACCCAACAGTTAAACACTGAAGCTTTCTTT. The V and J genes are TRBV2 and TRBJ1-1; the D is unclear. The CDR3 length is 12 residues. Germline CDR1 SNHLY, CDR2 FYNNEI. The V end lost 10 bases, the J end lost 2 bases, and 11 bases lay between the germline ends.

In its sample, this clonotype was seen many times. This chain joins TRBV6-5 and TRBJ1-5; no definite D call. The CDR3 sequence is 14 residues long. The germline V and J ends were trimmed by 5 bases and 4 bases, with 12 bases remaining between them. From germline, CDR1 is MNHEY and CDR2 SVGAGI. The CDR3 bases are TGTGCCAGCAGTCCCTCGATAAAAAATCAGCCCCAGCATTTT. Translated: CASSPSIKNQPQHF.

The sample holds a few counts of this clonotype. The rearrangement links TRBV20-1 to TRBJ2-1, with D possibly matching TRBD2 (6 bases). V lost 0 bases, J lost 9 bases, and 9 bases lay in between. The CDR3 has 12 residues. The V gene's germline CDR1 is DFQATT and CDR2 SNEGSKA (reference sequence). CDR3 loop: CSARDRRAEQFF. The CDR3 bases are TGCAGTGCTAGAGATAGGAGGGCTGAGCAGTTCTTC.

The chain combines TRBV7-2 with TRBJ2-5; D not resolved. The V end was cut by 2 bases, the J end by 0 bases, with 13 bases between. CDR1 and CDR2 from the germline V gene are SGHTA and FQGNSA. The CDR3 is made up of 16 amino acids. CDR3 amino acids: CASSLRERDYQETQYF. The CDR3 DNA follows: TGTGCCAGCAGCTTACGCGAGCGAGACTACCAAGAGACCCAGTACTTC.

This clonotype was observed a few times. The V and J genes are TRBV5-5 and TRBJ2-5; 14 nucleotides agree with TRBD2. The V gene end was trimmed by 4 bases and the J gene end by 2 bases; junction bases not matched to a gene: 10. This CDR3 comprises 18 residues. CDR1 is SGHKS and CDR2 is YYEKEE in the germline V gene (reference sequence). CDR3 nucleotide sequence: TGTGCCAGCAGCCTTGGACTAGCGGGAGGAATACTGCAAGAGACCCAGTACTTC. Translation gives CASSLGLAGGILQETQYF.

The CDR3 here is CASSQDFANNYGYTF. The CDR3 region has the DNA TGCGCCAGCAGCCAAGATTTTGCCAATAACTATGGCTACACCTTC. The chain carries TRBV4-3 and TRBJ1-2; D is uncertain. V was cut by 0 bases and J by 1 base, with 9 bases left in between. Germline CDR1 and CDR2: LGHNA and YSLEER. The CDR3 is 15 residues long.

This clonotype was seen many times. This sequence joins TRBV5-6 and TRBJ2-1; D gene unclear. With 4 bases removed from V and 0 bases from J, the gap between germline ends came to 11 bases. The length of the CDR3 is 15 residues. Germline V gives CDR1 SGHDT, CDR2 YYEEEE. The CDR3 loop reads CASSSAPSSYNEQFF. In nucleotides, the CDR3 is TGTGCCAGCAGCAGCGCCCCTAGCTCCTACAATGAGCAGTTCTTC.

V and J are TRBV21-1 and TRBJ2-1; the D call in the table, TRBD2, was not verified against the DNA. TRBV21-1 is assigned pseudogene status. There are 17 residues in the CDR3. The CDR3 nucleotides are TGTGCCAGCAGCGCCTACCGGACTAGCGGGGTCTACAATGAGCAGTTCTTC. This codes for CASSAYRTSGVYNEQFF.

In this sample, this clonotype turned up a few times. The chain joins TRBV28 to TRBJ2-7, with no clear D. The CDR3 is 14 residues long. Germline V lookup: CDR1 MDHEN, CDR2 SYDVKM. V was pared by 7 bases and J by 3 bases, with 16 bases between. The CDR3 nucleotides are TGTGCCAGCAAACGGTGGGCAGCTGACTACGAGCAGTACTTC. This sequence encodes CASKRWAADYEQYF. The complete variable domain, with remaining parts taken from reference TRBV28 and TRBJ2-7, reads DVKVTQSSRYLVKRTGEKVFLECVQDMDHENMFWYRQDPGLGLRLIYFSYDVKMKEKGDIPEGYSVSREKKERFSLILESASTNQTSMYLCASKRWAADYEQYFGPGTRLTVT.

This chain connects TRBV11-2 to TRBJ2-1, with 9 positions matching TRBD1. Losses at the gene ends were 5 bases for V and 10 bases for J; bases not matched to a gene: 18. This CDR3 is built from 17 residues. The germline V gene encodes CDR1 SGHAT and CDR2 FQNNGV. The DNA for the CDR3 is TGTGCCAGCAGCCCATCGAATAACCGGGACAGGGCATGGGAGCAGTTCTTC. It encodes CASSPSNNRDRAWEQFF.

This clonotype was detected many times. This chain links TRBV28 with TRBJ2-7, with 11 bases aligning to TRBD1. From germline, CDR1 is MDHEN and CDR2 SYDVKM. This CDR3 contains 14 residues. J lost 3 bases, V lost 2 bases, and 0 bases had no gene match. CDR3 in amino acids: CASSLGTGGYEQYF. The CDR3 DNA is TGTGCCAGCAGTTTAGGGACAGGGGGCTACGAGCAGTACTTC.

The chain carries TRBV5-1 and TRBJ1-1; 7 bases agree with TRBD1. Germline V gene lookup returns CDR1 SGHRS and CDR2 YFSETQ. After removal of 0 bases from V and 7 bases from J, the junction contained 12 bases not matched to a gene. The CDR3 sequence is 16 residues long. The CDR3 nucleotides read TGCGCCAGCAGCTTGGCCGGGACAGTGCCCCGGGGTGAAGCTTTCTTT. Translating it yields CASSLAGTVPRGEAFF.

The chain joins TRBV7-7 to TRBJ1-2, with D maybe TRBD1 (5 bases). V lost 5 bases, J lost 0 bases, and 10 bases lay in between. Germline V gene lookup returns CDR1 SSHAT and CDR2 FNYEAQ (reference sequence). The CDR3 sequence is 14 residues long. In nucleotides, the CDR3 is TGTGCCAGCAGCCCCCTGACAGCTAACTATGGCTACACCTTC. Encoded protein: CASSPLTANYGYTF.